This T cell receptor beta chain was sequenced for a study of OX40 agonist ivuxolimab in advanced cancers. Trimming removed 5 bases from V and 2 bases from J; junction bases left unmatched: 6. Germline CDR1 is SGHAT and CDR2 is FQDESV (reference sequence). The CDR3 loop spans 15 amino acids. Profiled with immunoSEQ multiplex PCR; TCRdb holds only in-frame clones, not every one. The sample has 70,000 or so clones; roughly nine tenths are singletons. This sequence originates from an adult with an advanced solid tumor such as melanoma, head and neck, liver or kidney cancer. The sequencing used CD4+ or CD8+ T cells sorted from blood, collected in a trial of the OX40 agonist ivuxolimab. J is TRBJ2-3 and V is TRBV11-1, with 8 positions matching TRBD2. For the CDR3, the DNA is TGTGCCAGCAGCAGAAGCGGGGGCTCCACAGATACGCAGTATTTT. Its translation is CASSRSGGSTDTQYF.